The present entry profiles one TCR beta chain with its context. The antigen is undetermined. The sequenced fragment ends 3 residues before the CDR3 boundary, so the rest is inferred from the germline J gene. The protocol was immunoSEQ multiplex PCR, while the TCRdb copy is restricted to in-frame clones and leaves out a portion. Its listing shows 20,000 to 25,000 clones. Per germline, CDR1 SQVTM and CDR2 ANQGSEA. The trim removed 7 bases at V and 3 bases at J, leaving 10 bases unmatched. CDR3 size: 14 residues. The sample belongs to a study of T cells in women clearing cervical HPV infection. Study-wide context: No precancer developed; the control's incident HPV16 infection cleared within 12 months. Case blood drawn at lesion detection; control blood after infection cleared. Study-wide results and limits: TRBV6-7 abundance was lower in cases than controls (0.11% versus 0.16%).

HPV was found by MY09/MY11 PCR and dot-blot genotyping. The sequenced material came from blood buffy coat. The source is a woman between 18 and 69 years old with a cervical HPV16 infection that either progressed to CIN3+ or cleared (not recorded which). This sequence joins TRBV29-1 and TRBJ2-7; 9 positions agree with TRBD1. The CDR3 sequence: CSATPAGQGYEQYF. Incomplete CDR3 DNA: TGCAGCGCCACCCCCGCGGGACAGGGCTACGAG.